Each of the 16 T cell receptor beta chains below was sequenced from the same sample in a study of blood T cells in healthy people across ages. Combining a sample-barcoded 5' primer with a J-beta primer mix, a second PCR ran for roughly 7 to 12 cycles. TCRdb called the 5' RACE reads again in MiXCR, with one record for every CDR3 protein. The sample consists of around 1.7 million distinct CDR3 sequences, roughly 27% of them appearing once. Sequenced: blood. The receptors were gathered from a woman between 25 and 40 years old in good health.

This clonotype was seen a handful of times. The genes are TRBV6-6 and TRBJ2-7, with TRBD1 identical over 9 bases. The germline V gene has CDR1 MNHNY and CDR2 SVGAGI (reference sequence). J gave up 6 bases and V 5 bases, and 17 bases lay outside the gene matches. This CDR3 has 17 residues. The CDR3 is CASSPILRDREPSEQYF. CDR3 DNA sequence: TGTGCCAGCAGTCCAATCCTCCGGGACAGGGAACCGAGCGAGCAGTACTTC.

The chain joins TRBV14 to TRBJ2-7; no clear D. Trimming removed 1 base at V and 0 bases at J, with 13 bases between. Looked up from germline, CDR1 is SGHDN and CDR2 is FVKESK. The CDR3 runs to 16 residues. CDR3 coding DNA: TGTGCCAGCAGCCAAGTCAGCGTACTCTCCTCCTACGAGCAGTACTTC. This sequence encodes CASSQVSVLSSYEQYF.

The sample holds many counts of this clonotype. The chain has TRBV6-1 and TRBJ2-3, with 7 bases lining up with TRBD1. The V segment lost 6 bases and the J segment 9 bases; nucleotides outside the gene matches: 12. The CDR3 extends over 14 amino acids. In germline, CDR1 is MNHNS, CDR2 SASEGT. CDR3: CASRKKNRGETQYF. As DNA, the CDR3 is TGTGCCAGCAGGAAAAAAAACAGGGGTGAGACGCAGTATTTT.

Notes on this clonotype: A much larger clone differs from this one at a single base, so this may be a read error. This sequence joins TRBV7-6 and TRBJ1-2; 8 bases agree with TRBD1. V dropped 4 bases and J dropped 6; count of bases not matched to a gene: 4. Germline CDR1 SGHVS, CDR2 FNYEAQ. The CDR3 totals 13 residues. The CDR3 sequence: CASSSAQGDGYTF. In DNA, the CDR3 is TGTGCCAGCAGCTCAGCACAGGGGGATGGCTACACCTTC.

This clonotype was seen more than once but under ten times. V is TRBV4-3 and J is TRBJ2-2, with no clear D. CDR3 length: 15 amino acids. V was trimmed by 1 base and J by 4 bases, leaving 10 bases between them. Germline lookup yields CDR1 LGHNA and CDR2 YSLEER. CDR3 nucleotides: TGCGCCAGCAGCCAAGGGTCAGAGCCCACCGGGGAGCTGTTTTTT. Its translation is CASSQGSEPTGELFF.

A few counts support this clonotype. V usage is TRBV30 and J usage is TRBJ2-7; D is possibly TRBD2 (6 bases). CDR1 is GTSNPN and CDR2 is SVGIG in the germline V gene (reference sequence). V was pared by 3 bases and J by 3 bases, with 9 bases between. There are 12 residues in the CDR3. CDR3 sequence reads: CAWRGSGYEQYF. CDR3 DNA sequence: TGTGCCTGGAGAGGTAGCGGCTACGAGCAGTACTTC.

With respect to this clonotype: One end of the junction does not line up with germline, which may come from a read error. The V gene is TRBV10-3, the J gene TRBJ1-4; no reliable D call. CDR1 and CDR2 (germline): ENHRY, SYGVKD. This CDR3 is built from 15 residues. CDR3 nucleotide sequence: TGTGTCATCAGCCCAGGAGGAGGTACTAATGAAAAACTGTTTTTT. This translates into CVISPGGGTNEKLFF.

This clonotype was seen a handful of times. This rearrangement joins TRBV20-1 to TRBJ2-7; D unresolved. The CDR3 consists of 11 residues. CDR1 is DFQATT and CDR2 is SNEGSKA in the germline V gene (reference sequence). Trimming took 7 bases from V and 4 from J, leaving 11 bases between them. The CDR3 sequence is CSVLSVYEQYF. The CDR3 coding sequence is TGCAGTGTGCTCAGTGTGTACGAGCAGTACTTC.

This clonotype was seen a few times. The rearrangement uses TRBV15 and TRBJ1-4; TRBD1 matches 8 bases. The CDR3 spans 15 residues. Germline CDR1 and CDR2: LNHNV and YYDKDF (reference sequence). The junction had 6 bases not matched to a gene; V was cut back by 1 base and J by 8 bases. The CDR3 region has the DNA TGTGCCACCAGCAGAGCTCCGGACAGGGCGGAAAAACTGTTTTTT. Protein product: CATSRAPDRAEKLFF.

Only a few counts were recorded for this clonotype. The CDR3 region is CASSLDRLEQFF. The DNA for the CDR3 is TGTGCCAGCAGCTTAGATCGGCTAGAGCAGTTCTTC. This chain joins TRBV11-2 and TRBJ2-1; D is unclear. The CDR3 runs 12 residues. Germline-derived CDR1 and CDR2 are SGHAT and FQNNGV. V shed 0 bases and J shed 10 bases, with 7 bases lying between them.

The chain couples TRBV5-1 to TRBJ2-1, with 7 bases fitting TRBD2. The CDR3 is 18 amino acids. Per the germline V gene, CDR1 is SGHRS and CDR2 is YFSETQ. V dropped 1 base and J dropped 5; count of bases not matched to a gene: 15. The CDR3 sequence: CASSLHIGSGRSHNEQFF. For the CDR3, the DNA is TGCGCCAGCAGCTTGCACATAGGTAGCGGGCGTTCCCACAATGAGCAGTTCTTC.

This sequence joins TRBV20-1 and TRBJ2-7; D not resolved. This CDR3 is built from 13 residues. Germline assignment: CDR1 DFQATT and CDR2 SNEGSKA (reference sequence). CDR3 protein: CSAGAEYDNEQYF. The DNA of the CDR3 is TGCAGCGCTGGCGCGGAGTACGACAATGAGCAGTACTTC.

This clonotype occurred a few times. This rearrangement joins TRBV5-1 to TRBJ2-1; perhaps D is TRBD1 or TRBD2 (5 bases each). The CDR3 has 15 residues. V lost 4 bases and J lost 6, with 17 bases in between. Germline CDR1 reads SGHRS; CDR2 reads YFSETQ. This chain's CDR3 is CASSLGAGWGNEQFF. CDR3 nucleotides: TGCGCCAGCAGCCTCGGGGCAGGGTGGGGCAATGAGCAGTTCTTC.

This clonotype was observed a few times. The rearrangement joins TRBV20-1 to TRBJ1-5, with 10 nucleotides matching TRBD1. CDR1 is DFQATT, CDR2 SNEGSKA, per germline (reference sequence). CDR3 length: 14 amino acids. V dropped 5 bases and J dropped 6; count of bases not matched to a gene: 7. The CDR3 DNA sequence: TGCAGTGCTCAGAGACAGGGGGCATCTCAGCCCCAGCATTTT. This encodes CSAQRQGASQPQHF.

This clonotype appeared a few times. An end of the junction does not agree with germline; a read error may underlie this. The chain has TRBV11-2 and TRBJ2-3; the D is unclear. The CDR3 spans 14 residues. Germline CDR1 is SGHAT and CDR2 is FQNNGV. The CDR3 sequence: CASSFTTGTDTQYF. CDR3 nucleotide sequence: TGCGCCAGCAGCTTTACTACGGGCACAGATACGCAGTATTTT.

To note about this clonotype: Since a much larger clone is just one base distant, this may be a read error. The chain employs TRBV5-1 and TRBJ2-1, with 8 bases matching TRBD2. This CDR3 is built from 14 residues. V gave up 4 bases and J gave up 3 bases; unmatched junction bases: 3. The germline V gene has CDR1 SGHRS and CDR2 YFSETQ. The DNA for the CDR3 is TGCGCCAGCAGCGGGGGACTAGTCTACAATGAGCAGTTCTTC. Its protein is CASSGGLVYNEQFF.